Here is one T cell receptor (beta chain) with its context. Its specificity is unknown. This record belongs to a study of blood T cells in healthy people across ages. For the study at large: Template switching retrieved approximately one barcoded beta molecule for each two T cells. Study-wide results and caveats: Per million T cells, the diversity of TCR beta decreased roughly linearly as age advanced. Naive CD4+ cells and diversity were both higher in long-lived donors than in aged donors.

Peripheral blood was drawn, ten milliliters per donor. PCR was performed a second time for roughly 7 to 12 cycles using a sample-barcoded 5' primer and a J-beta primer mix. From the 5' RACE reads, TCRdb called clonotypes with MiXCR, one entry per CDR3 protein. The repertoire holds 1.5 million to 2 million distinct CDR3 sequences, with just under 50% as singletons. Germline loops: CDR1 SGDLS, CDR2 YYNGEE. The CDR3 is 14 amino acids. V was clipped by 0 bases and J by 5 bases; unmatched bases: 3. The chain employs TRBV9 and TRBJ2-5, with TRBD2 identical over 8 bases. The TCR was taken from a woman aged 40 to 49 in good health. Sequences were obtained from blood. Here the CDR3 reads CASSVAGLVETQYF. The CDR3 region has the DNA TGTGCCAGCAGCGTAGCGGGACTAGTGGAGACCCAGTACTTC.